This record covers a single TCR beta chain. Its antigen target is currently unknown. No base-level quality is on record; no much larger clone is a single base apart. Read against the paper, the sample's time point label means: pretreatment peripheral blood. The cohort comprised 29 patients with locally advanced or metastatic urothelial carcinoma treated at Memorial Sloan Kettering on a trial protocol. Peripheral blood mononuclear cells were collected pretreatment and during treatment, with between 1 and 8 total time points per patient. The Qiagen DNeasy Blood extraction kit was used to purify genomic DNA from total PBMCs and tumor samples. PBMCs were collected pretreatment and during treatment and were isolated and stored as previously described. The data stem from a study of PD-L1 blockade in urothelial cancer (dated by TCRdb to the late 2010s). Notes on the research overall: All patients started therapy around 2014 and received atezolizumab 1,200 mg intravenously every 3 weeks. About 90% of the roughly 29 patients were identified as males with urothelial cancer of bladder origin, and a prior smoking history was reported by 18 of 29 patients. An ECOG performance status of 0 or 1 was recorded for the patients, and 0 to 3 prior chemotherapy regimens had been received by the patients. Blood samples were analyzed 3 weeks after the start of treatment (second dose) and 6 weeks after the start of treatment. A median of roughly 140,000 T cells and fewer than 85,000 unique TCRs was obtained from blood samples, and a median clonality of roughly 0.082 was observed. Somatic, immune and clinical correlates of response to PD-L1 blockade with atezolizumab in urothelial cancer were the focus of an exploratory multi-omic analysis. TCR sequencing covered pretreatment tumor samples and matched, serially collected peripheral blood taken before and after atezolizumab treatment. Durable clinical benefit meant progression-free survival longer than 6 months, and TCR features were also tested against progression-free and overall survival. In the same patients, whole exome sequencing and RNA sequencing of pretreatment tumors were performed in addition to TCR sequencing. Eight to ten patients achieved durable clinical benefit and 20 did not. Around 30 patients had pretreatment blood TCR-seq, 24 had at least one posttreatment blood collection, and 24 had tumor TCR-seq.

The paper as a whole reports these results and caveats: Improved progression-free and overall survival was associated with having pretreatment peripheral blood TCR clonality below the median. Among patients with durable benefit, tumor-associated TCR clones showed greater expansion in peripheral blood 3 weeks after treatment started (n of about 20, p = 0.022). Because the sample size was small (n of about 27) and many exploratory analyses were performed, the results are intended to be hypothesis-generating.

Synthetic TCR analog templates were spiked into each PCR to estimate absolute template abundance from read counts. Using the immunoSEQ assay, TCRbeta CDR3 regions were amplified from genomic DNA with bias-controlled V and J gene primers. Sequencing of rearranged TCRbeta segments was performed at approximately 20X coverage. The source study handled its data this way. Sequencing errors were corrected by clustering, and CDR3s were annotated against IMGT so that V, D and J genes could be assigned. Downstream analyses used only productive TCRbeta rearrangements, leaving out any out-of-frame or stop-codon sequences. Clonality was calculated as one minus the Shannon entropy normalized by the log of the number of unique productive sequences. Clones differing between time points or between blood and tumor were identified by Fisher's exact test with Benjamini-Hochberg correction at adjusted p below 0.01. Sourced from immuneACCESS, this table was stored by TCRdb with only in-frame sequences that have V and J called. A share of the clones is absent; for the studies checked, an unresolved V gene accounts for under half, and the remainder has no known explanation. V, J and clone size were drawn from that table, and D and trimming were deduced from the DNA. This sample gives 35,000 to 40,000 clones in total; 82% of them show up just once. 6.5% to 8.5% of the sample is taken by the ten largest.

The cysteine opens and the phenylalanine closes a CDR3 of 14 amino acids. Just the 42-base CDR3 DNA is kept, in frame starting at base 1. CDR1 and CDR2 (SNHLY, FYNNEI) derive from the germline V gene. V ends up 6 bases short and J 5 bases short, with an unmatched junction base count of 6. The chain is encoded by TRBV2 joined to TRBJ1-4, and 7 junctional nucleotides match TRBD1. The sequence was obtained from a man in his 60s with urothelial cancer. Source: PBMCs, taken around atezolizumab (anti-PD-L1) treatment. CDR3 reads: CASRTGVSNEKLFF. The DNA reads TGTGCCAGCAGAACAGGGGTCTCCAATGAAAAACTGTTTTTT.